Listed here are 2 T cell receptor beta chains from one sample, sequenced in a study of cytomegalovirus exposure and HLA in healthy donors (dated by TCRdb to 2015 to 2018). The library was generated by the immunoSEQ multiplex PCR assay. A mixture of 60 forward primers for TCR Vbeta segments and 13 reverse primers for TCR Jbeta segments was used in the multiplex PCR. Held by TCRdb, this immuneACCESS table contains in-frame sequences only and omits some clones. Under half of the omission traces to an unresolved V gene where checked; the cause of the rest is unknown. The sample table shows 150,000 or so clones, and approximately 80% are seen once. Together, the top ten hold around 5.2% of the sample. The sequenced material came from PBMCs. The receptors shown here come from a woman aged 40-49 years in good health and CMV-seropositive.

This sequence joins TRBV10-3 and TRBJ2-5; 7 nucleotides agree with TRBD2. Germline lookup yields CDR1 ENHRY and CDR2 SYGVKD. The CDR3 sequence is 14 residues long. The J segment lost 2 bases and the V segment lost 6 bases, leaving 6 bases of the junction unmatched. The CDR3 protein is CAISTGGAQETQYF. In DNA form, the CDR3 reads TGTGCCATCAGCACGGGGGGAGCACAAGAGACCCAGTACTTC.

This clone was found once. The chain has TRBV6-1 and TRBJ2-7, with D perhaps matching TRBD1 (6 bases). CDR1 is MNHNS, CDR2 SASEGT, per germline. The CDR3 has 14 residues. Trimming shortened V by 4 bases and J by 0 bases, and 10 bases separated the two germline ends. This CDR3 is CASSVRDISYEQYF. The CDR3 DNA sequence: TGTGCCAGCAGTGTCCGGGACATCTCCTACGAGCAGTACTTC.